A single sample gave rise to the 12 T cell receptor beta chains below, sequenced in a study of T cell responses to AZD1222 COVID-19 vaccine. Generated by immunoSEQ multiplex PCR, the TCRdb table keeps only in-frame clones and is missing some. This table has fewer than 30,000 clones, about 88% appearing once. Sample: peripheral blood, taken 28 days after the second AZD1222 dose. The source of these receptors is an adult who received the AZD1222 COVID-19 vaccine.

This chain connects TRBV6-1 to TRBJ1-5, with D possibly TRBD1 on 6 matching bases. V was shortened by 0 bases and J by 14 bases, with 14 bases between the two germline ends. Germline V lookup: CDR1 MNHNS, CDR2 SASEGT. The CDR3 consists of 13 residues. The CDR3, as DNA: TGTGCCAGCAGTGAAGCTTCGACAGGCGGGGAGCATTTT. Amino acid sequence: CASSEASTGGEHF.

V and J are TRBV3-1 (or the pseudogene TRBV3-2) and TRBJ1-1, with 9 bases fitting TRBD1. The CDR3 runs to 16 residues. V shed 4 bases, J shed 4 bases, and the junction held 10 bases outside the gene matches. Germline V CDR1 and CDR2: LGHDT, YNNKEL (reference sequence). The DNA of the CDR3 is TGTGCCAGCAGCCCGGACAGGGGACCCGGTAGCACTGAAGCTTTCTTT. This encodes CASSPDRGPGSTEAFF.

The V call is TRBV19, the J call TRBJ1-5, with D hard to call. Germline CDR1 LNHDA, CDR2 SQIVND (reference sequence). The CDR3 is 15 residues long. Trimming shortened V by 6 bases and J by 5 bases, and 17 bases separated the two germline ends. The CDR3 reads CASSGNGLKDQPQHF. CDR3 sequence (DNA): TGTGCCAGTAGCGGGAACGGGTTGAAAGATCAGCCCCAGCATTTT. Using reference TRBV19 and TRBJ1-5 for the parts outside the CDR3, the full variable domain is DGGITQSPKYLFRKEGQNVTLSCEQNLNHDAMYWYRQDPGQGLRLIYYSQIVNDFQKGDIAEGYSVSREKKESFPLTVTSAQKNPTAFYLCASSGNGLKDQPQHFGDGTRLSIL.

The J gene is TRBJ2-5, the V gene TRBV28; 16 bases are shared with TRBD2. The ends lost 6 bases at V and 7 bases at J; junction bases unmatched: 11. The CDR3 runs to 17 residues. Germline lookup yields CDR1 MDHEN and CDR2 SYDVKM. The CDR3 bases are TGTGCCAGCAGAGAAGGGACTAGCGGGAGGGTTCTTGCGACCCAGTACTTC. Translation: CASREGTSGRVLATQYF.

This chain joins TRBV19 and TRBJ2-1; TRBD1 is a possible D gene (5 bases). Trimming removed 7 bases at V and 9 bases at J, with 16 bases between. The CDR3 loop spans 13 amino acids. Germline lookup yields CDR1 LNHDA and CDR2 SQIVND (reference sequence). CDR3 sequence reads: CASNQQAIGEQFF. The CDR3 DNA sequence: TGTGCCAGTAACCAACAGGCGATCGGTGAGCAGTTCTTC.

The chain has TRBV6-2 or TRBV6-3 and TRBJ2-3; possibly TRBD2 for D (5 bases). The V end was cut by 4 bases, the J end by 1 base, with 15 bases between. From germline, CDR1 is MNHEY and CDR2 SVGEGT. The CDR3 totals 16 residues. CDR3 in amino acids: CASSSHRADRTDTQYF. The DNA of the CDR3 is TGTGCCAGCAGTTCCCACCGAGCGGACCGCACAGATACGCAGTATTTT.

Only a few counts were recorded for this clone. CDR3: CSAHGGGGTEAFF. CDR3 sequence (DNA): TGCAGCGCCCATGGGGGCGGGGGCACTGAAGCTTTCTTT. This chain connects TRBV29-1 to TRBJ1-1, with D maybe TRBD1 (6 bases). V lost 7 bases to trimming and J lost 4 bases, with 16 bases between them. CDR3 length: 13 residues. Looked up from germline, CDR1 is SQVTM and CDR2 is ANQGSEA.

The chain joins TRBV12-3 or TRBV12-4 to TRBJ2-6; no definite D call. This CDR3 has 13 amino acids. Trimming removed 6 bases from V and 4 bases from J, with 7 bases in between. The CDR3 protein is CASSRTGANVLTF. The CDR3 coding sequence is TGTGCCAGCAGCCGCACGGGGGCCAACGTCCTGACTTTC.

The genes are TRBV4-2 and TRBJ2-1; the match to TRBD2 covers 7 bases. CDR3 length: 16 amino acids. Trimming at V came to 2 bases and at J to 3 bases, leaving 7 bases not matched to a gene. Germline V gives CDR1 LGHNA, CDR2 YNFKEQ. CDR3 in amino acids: CASSQQASGHYNEQFF. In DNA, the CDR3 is TGTGCCAGCAGCCAACAGGCTAGCGGACACTACAATGAGCAGTTCTTC.

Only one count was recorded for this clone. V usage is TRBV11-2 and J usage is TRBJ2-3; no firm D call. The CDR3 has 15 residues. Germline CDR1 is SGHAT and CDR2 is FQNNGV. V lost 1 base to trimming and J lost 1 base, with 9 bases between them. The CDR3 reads CASSLGGARTDTQYF. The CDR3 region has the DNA TGTGCCAGCAGCTTAGGGGGTGCTCGCACAGATACGCAGTATTTT.

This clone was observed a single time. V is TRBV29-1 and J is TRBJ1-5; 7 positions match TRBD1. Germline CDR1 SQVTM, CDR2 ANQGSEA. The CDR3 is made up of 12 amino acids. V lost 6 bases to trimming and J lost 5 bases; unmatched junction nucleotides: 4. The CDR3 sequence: CSVSDRDQPQHF. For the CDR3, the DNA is TGCAGCGTCTCTGACAGGGATCAGCCCCAGCATTTT.

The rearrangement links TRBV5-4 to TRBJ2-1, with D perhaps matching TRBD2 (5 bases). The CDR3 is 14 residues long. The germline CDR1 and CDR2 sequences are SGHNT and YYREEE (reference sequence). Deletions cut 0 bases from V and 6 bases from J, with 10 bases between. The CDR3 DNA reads TGTGCCAGCAGCTTGGGGGGAGACCGCAATGAGCAGTTCTTC. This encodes CASSLGGDRNEQFF.